The 21 T cell receptor beta chains given below trace back to one sample, sequenced in a study of T-cell memory formation after mild COVID-19. TCRdb independently ran MiXCR on the 5' RACE reads; one entry per CDR3 protein. In the table there are about 410,000 distinct CDR3 sequences, roughly 18% of which are singletons. Input material: PBMCs or a T cell subset sorted from them (not recorded which). The receptors derive from a man younger than 35 who had mild COVID-19 (a few samples of this study predate the infection). Cell type and time point are not known.

The rearrangement uses TRBV7-9 and TRBJ2-1; perhaps TRBD1 as D (6 bases). V was shortened by 5 bases and J by 4 bases, with 15 bases between the two germline ends. In germline, CDR1 is SEHNR, CDR2 FQNEAQ (reference sequence). The CDR3 totals 15 residues. CDR3: CASSPYGGKYNEQFF. CDR3 coding DNA: TGTGCCAGCAGCCCTTATGGGGGCAAGTACAATGAGCAGTTCTTC.

This chain joins TRBV7-6 and TRBJ2-1, with 10 bases aligning to TRBD1. V lost 5 bases and J lost 6; bases outside the gene matches: 7. The germline gives CDR1 SGHVS, CDR2 FNYEAQ. The length of the CDR3 is 15 residues. Here the CDR3 DNA reads TGTGCCAGCAGCCACGGACAGGGGGATGGCAATGAGCAGTTCTTC. Encoded protein: CASSHGQGDGNEQFF.

V gene TRBV7-2 combines with J gene TRBJ2-7; the D gene is possibly TRBD1 (6 bases). The germline V and J ends were trimmed by 5 bases and 3 bases, with 17 bases remaining between them. The CDR3 has 15 residues. Germline V gene data show CDR1 as SGHTA and CDR2 as FQGNSA. Here the CDR3 reads CASSVTRGGYYEQYV. The CDR3 DNA is TGTGCCAGCAGCGTAACCAGGGGTGGGTACTACGAGCAGTACGTC.

The V gene is TRBV7-9, the J gene TRBJ2-1; TRBD2 agrees at 10 bases. V was pared by 7 bases and J by 2 bases, with 11 bases of the junction left unmatched. Looked up from germline, CDR1 is SEHNR and CDR2 is FQNEAQ (reference sequence). The CDR3 sequence is 17 residues long. The CDR3 reads CASTLAAGGRTYNEQFF. The DNA of the CDR3 is TGTGCCAGCACCCTAGCAGCGGGGGGGAGGACCTACAATGAGCAGTTCTTC.

The sample holds a few counts of this clonotype. The CDR3 protein is CASSLVGGRGPNTGELFF. CDR3 DNA: TGTGCCAGCAGCTTAGTAGGGGGCAGGGGTCCAAACACCGGGGAGCTGTTTTTT. The chain employs TRBV7-8 and TRBJ2-2, with 7 bases identical to TRBD1. The CDR3 is made up of 18 amino acids. Per germline, CDR1 SGHVS and CDR2 FQNEAQ. Unmatched junction bases numbered 10, after V lost 1 base and J lost 2 bases.

This clonotype was found many times. The V gene is TRBV6-4, the J gene TRBJ2-3; D call uncertain. The CDR3 spans 13 residues. CDR1 is MRHNA and CDR2 is SNTAGT in the germline V gene. V dropped 2 bases and J dropped 2 bases, with 5 bases sitting between them. CDR3 nucleotides: TGTGCCAGCAGTGACGGGCCCACAGATACGCAGTATTTT. Its translation is CASSDGPTDTQYF.

This rearrangement joins TRBV7-9 to TRBJ2-2, with 9 bases aligning to TRBD1. Unmatched junction bases numbered 5, after V lost 11 bases and J lost 4 bases. CDR1 is SEHNR and CDR2 is FQNEAQ in the germline V gene (reference sequence). This CDR3 is built from 13 residues. The CDR3 loop is CASGDRVTGELFF. CDR3 coding DNA: TGTGCCTCCGGGGACAGGGTCACCGGGGAGCTGTTTTTT.

This clonotype was seen ten or more times. V and J are TRBV7-9 and TRBJ1-1; the D gene is possibly TRBD1 (5 bases). Per germline, CDR1 SEHNR and CDR2 FQNEAQ (reference sequence). CDR3 size: 13 residues. V gave up 0 bases and J gave up 10 bases, with 12 bases separating them. In nucleotides, the CDR3 is TGTGCCAGCAGCTTAGCCGGGCAGGGAGGAGCTTTCTTT. Translating it yields CASSLAGQGGAFF. Looking up the rest from reference TRBV7-9 and TRBJ1-1 gives the full variable domain: DTGVSQNPRHKITKRGQNVTFRCDPISEHNRLYWYRQTLGQGPEFLTYFQNEAQLEKSRLLSDRFSAERPKGSFSTLEIQRTEQGDSAMYLCASSLAGQGGAFFGQGTRLTVV.

There are a few counts of this clonotype. The V call is TRBV19, the J call TRBJ2-3, with 9 bases lining up with TRBD2. The germline CDR1 and CDR2 sequences are LNHDA and SQIVND (reference sequence). This CDR3 is 15 amino acids long. The ends lost 6 bases at V and 4 bases at J; junction bases unmatched: 8. The CDR3 nucleotides read TGTGCCAGTAGAGTAGCGGGGGATGTTTCAGATACGCAGTATTTT. It codes for CASRVAGDVSDTQYF.

V gene TRBV27 combines with J gene TRBJ2-7; D is undetermined. The CDR3 has 14 residues. Germline V CDR1 and CDR2: MNHEY, SMNVEV (reference sequence). Trimming pared 5 bases from V and 0 bases from J, leaving 11 bases between. In nucleotides, the CDR3 is TGTGCCAGCAGTCACGCTCGAAGCTCCTACGAGCAGTACTTC. This codes for CASSHARSSYEQYF.

In its sample, this clonotype was seen once. The chain combines TRBV7-6 with TRBJ2-1; D not resolved. In germline, CDR1 is SGHVS, CDR2 FNYEAQ. The CDR3 runs 16 residues. The V end lost 6 bases, the J end lost 0 bases, and 15 bases lay between the germline ends. The CDR3: CASSPIVYGSYNEQFF. The CDR3 DNA reads as TGTGCCAGCAGTCCCATTGTGTACGGCTCCTACAATGAGCAGTTCTTC.

This clonotype was observed a few times. This chain connects TRBV7-3 to TRBJ2-3, with TRBD2 as a possible D gene (6 bases). There are 15 residues in the CDR3. In germline, CDR1 is SGHTA, CDR2 FQGTGA. Trimming took off 5 bases at V and 6 bases at J, with 18 bases between the two ends. The DNA of the CDR3 is TGTGCCAGCAGCCCGGGGGTGTCCAAGGGCGATACGCAGTATTTT. Its translation is CASSPGVSKGDTQYF.

This sequence joins TRBV7-2 and TRBJ2-1; maybe TRBD1 (5 bases). Germline CDR1 and CDR2: SGHTA and FQGNSA. V lost 5 bases to trimming and J lost 2 bases, with 13 bases between them. This CDR3 is built from 15 residues. CDR3 region: CASSPTVGTYNEQFF. CDR3 sequence (DNA): TGTGCCAGCAGCCCGACAGTGGGGACCTACAATGAGCAGTTCTTC.

This clonotype was recorded a few times. This chain links TRBV7-6 with TRBJ2-1, with D uncertain. V dropped 6 bases and J dropped 5 bases, with 11 bases sitting between them. Per the germline V gene, CDR1 is SGHVS and CDR2 is FNYEAQ. The CDR3 has 13 residues. CDR3 sequence reads: CASSSWRDNEQFF. The CDR3 DNA follows: TGTGCCAGCAGTTCATGGCGCGACAATGAGCAGTTCTTC.

In its sample, this clonotype was seen a few times. This chain connects TRBV7-6 to TRBJ2-5; perhaps TRBD1 as D (7 bases). Trimming stripped 5 bases from V and 7 bases from J, with 14 bases between. Germline CDR1 reads SGHVS; CDR2 reads FNYEAQ. The CDR3 spans 13 residues. CDR3 residues: CASSEKQGGTQYF. The CDR3, as DNA: TGTGCCAGCAGCGAAAAGCAGGGGGGGACCCAGTACTTC.

This clonotype was detected a few times. This sequence joins TRBV6-1 and TRBJ2-7; D might be TRBD1 (6 bases). The CDR3 runs to 15 residues. V was pared by 6 bases and J by 4 bases, with 19 bases between. Germline assignment: CDR1 MNHNS and CDR2 SASEGT. CDR3 DNA: TGTGCCAGCAGGCACCTCCCCTCGGGACATTACGAGCAGTACTTC. This sequence encodes CASRHLPSGHYEQYF.

There are a few counts of this clonotype. This chain links TRBV5-1 with TRBJ1-2, with a tentative D call TRBD1 (5 bases). CDR1 is SGHRS, CDR2 YFSETQ, per germline. This CDR3 comprises 16 residues. Trimming took off 0 bases at V and 4 bases at J, with 16 bases between the two ends. CDR3 sequence: CASSLGNTGEGYGYTF. The CDR3 DNA sequence: TGCGCCAGCAGCTTGGGAAACACAGGAGAGGGCTATGGCTACACCTTC.

This clonotype was observed a few times. V is TRBV19 and J is TRBJ1-5; no clear D gene. The ends were cut back, 0 bases at V and 2 bases at J, with 8 bases in the middle. Germline V gene sequence: CDR1 LNHDA, CDR2 SQIVND (reference sequence). The CDR3 length is 15 residues. CDR3: CASSIEGTGNQPQHF. The CDR3 DNA sequence: TGTGCCAGTAGTATAGAAGGTACGGGCAATCAGCCCCAGCATTTT.

The J gene is TRBJ2-3, the V gene TRBV20-1; D unclear. V was cut by 1 base and J by 0 bases, with 8 bases left in between. Germline values: CDR1 DFQATT, CDR2 SNEGSKA (reference sequence). The CDR3 is 14 amino acids. Here the CDR3 DNA reads TGCAGTGCTAGAGGTATGCAGAGCACAGATACGCAGTATTTT. It encodes CSARGMQSTDTQYF.

This clonotype was seen only a few times. The V gene is TRBV16, the J gene TRBJ1-6, with 8 bases aligning to TRBD1. The germline CDR1 and CDR2 sequences are KGHSY and FQNENV. V was pared by 1 base and J by 5 bases, with 1 base of the junction left unmatched. The CDR3 is 15 amino acids. CDR3 sequence reads: CASSQLGQDNSPLHF. As DNA, the CDR3 is TGTGCCAGCAGCCAATTGGGACAGGATAATTCACCCCTCCACTTT.

J is TRBJ1-5 and V is TRBV4-3, with unresolved D. Per germline, CDR1 LGHNA and CDR2 YSLEER. The CDR3 spans 15 residues. The V gene lost 1 base and the J gene lost 4 bases, with 11 bases spanning the gap. This chain's CDR3 is CASSQVYSDNQPQHF. The CDR3 coding sequence is TGCGCCAGCAGCCAAGTATATTCAGATAATCAGCCCCAGCATTTT.